This T cell receptor beta chain was obtained from a study of shared clonotypes between healthy human individuals. The CDR3 consists of 15 residues. Trimming took 3 bases from V and 5 from J, leaving 15 bases between them. Germline V CDR1 and CDR2: LNHDA, SQIVND (reference sequence). TCRdb's copy holds only in-frame clones and misses some; the assay was immunoSEQ multiplex PCR. The sample has 2 million to 2.5 million clones; 90% to 95% are singletons. Investigators divided CD4+ cells into CD45RA+ naive and CD45RA-negative memory subsets. V and J are TRBV19 and TRBJ2-3; the D gene is possibly TRBD1 (6 bases). Sequencing was performed on naive CD4+ T cells from PBMCs. The subset is: CD45RA+ positively selected. The sequence was obtained from a man between 18 and 29 years old in good health. Some clones in this sample may be carry-over from other donors' samples. Here the CDR3 reads CASSIARGSGDTQYF. CDR3 bases: TGTGCCAGTAGTATTGCCAGGGGTAGTGGAGATACGCAGTATTTT.